This entry describes one T cell receptor (beta chain). The entry originates in a study of blood T cell repertoires in COVID-19. For the study at large: The cDNA or gDNA used as material had been derived from T cells, B-cell-depleted T cells, or PBMCs.

Study processing details: Amplification of reference gene primers was used by the study to estimate nucleated cell counts. Measured with immunoSEQ multiplex PCR; TCRdb has only the in-frame clones, and not every one. The V and J calls and the clone size are those of that table, but D and trimming were determined from the DNA. The sample has under 200,000 clones, around three quarters seen once. This CDR3 spans 17 amino acids. Germline CDR1 and CDR2: SGHTA and FQGTGA. V shed 4 bases, J shed 7 bases, and the junction held 16 bases outside the gene matches. The clonotype was recovered from a man between 60 and 75 years old with acute or convalescent COVID-19. The sequenced sample consisted of peripheral blood. The chain combines TRBV7-3 with TRBJ2-1; 7 bases are a match to TRBD2. The DNA of the CDR3 is TGTGCCAGCAGCTCCCCCGGAGGACTAGGCGTGGGGAATGAGCAGTTCTTC. It translates to CASSSPGGLGVGNEQFF.